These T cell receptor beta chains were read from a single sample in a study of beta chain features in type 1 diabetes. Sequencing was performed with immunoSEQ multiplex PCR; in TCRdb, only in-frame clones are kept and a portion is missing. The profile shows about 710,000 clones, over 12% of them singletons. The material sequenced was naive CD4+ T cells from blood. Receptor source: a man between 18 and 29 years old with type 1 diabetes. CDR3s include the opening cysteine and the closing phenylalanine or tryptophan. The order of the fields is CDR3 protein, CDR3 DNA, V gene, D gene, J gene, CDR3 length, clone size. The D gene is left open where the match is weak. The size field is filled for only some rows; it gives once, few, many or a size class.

CDR3aa: CASSQGLAGFSYNEQFF
CDR3nt: TGCGCCAGCAGCCAAGGCCTAGCGGGATTCTCCTACAATGAGCAGTTCTTC
v_gene: TRBV4-1
d_gene: TRBD2
j_gene: TRBJ2-1
len: 17
abundance: NA

CDR3aa: CASSLAWDMKYF
CDR3nt: TGTGCCAGCAGTTTAGCGTGGGACATGAAGTACTTC
v_gene: TRBV28
d_gene: NA
j_gene: TRBJ2-7
len: 12
abundance: NA

CDR3aa: CAWSWGEQFF
CDR3nt: TGTGCCTGGAGTTGGGGTGAGCAGTTCTTC
v_gene: TRBV30
d_gene: NA
j_gene: TRBJ2-1
len: 10
abundance: NA

CDR3aa: CASSLSTGATQYF
CDR3nt: TGTGCCAGCAGTTTGTCGACAGGGGCGACGCAGTATTTT
v_gene: TRBV27
d_gene: TRBD1
j_gene: TRBJ2-3
len: 13
abundance: NA

CDR3aa: CAWWGDYGYTF
CDR3nt: TGTGCCTGGTGGGGCGACTATGGCTACACCTTC
v_gene: TRBV30
d_gene: NA
j_gene: TRBJ1-2
len: 11
abundance: NA

CDR3aa: CASSPARGTRKGEQYF
CDR3nt: TGTGCCAGCAGTCCCGCCCGAGGGACTCGAAAGGGCGAGCAGTACTTC
v_gene: TRBV27
d_gene: NA
j_gene: TRBJ2-7
len: 16
abundance: NA

CDR3aa: CASSPLGRAGETQYF
CDR3nt: TGTGCCAGCAGCCCCCTTGGCCGGGCTGGGGAGACCCAGTACTTC
v_gene: TRBV28
d_gene: NA
j_gene: TRBJ2-5
len: 15
abundance: few

CDR3aa: CASSVGMNTGELFF
CDR3nt: TGTGCCAGCAGCGTAGGGATGAACACCGGGGAGCTGTTTTTT
v_gene: TRBV9
d_gene: NA
j_gene: TRBJ2-2
len: 14
abundance: NA

CDR3aa: CASTGLGAGEQYF
CDR3nt: TGTGCCAGCACCGGGTTGGGGGCAGGGGAGCAGTACTTC
v_gene: TRBV6-5
d_gene: NA
j_gene: TRBJ2-7
len: 13
abundance: NA

CDR3aa: CAWSAGQGANYGYTF
CDR3nt: TGTGCCTGGAGCGCAGGCCAGGGAGCAAACTATGGCTACACCTTC
v_gene: TRBV30
d_gene: NA
j_gene: TRBJ1-2
len: 15
abundance: NA

CDR3aa: CATSRDPVPDGEQYF
CDR3nt: TGTGCCACCAGCAGAGATCCGGTACCGGACGGCGAGCAGTACTTC
v_gene: TRBV15
d_gene: NA
j_gene: TRBJ2-7
len: 15
abundance: NA

CDR3aa: CASSPPNNEQYF
CDR3nt: TGCGCCAGCAGCCCCCCGAACAACGAGCAGTACTTC
v_gene: TRBV5-1
d_gene: NA
j_gene: TRBJ2-7
len: 12
abundance: NA

CDR3aa: CASSQGVVDGDTQYF
CDR3nt: TGTGCCAGCAGCCAAGGGGTTGTGGATGGGGATACGCAGTATTTT
v_gene: TRBV7-2
d_gene: NA
j_gene: TRBJ2-3
len: 15
abundance: few

CDR3aa: CASSAITDTQYF
CDR3nt: TGTGCCAGCAGCGCCATCACAGATACGCAGTATTTT
v_gene: TRBV9
d_gene: NA
j_gene: TRBJ2-3
len: 12
abundance: NA

CDR3aa: CASSPPGGNIQYF
CDR3nt: TGTGCCAGCAGCCCTCCGGGGGGAAACATTCAGTACTTC
v_gene: TRBV7-9
d_gene: TRBD2
j_gene: TRBJ2-4
len: 13
abundance: few

CDR3aa: CAISGKLGGNEQFF
CDR3nt: TGTGCCATCAGTGGAAAGCTGGGGGGAAATGAGCAGTTCTTC
v_gene: TRBV10-3
d_gene: NA
j_gene: TRBJ2-1
len: 14
abundance: NA

CDR3aa: CAWSVTGRIYF
CDR3nt: TGTGCCTGGAGTGTTACAGGTCGCATATATTTT
v_gene: TRBV30
d_gene: NA
j_gene: TRBJ1-3
len: 11
abundance: NA

CDR3aa: CASSIGEGEAFF
CDR3nt: TGTGCCAGCAGTATCGGGGAAGGTGAAGCTTTCTTT
v_gene: TRBV7-9
d_gene: NA
j_gene: TRBJ1-1
len: 12
abundance: few

CDR3aa: CASSQEFRGNQPQHF
CDR3nt: TGCGCCAGCAGCCAAGAATTTAGGGGCAATCAGCCCCAGCATTTT
v_gene: TRBV4-3
d_gene: NA
j_gene: TRBJ1-5
len: 15
abundance: few

CDR3aa: CASSPLLAGGGDEQFF
CDR3nt: TGCGCCAGCAGCCCTCTACTAGCGGGAGGGGGCGATGAGCAGTTCTTC
v_gene: TRBV5-1
d_gene: TRBD2
j_gene: TRBJ2-1
len: 16
abundance: NA

CDR3aa: CAWIVSGTEAFF
CDR3nt: TGTGCCTGGATCGTAAGTGGCACTGAAGCTTTCTTT
v_gene: TRBV30
d_gene: NA
j_gene: TRBJ1-1
len: 12
abundance: NA

CDR3aa: CASSVVTASYEQYF
CDR3nt: TGTGCCAGCAGCGTAGTCACAGCTTCCTACGAGCAGTACTTC
v_gene: TRBV9
d_gene: NA
j_gene: TRBJ2-7
len: 14
abundance: few

CDR3aa: CASSLEENTEAFF
CDR3nt: TGTGCCAGCAGCTTAGAGGAGAACACTGAAGCTTTCTTT
v_gene: TRBV7-2
d_gene: NA
j_gene: TRBJ1-1
len: 13
abundance: few

CDR3aa: CATSRDDLPQKQYF
CDR3nt: TGTGCCACCAGCAGAGATGATCTCCCTCAGAAGCAGTACTTC
v_gene: TRBV15
d_gene: NA
j_gene: TRBJ2-7
len: 14
abundance: few

CDR3aa: CASSLVIAGTDTQYF
CDR3nt: TGTGCCAGCAGCTTAGTAATAGCAGGTACAGATACGCAGTATTTT
v_gene: TRBV7-9
d_gene: NA
j_gene: TRBJ2-3
len: 15
abundance: few

CDR3aa: CASSYRVSTDTQYF
CDR3nt: TGTGCCAGCAGCTACAGGGTTAGCACAGATACGCAGTATTTT
v_gene: TRBV11-2
d_gene: NA
j_gene: TRBJ2-3
len: 14
abundance: NA

CDR3aa: CASSLAWTTLAYEQYF
CDR3nt: TGTGCCAGCAGCTTAGCTTGGACTACGCTCGCCTACGAGCAGTACTTC
v_gene: TRBV7-2
d_gene: NA
j_gene: TRBJ2-7
len: 16
abundance: NA

CDR3aa: CASSLAQTRTEAFF
CDR3nt: TGTGCCAGCAGCTTAGCGCAGACCCGCACCGAAGCTTTCTTT
v_gene: TRBV11-1
d_gene: NA
j_gene: TRBJ1-1
len: 14
abundance: few

CDR3aa: CASSPAGSSYNEQFF
CDR3nt: TGTGCCAGCAGTCCAGCGGGGAGCTCCTACAATGAGCAGTTCTTC
v_gene: TRBV28
d_gene: TRBD2
j_gene: TRBJ2-1
len: 15
abundance: NA

CDR3aa: CASSPRTVNTEAFF
CDR3nt: TGTGCCAGCAGCCCTCGGACAGTCAACACTGAAGCTTTCTTT
v_gene: TRBV7-9
d_gene: NA
j_gene: TRBJ1-1
len: 14
abundance: NA

CDR3aa: CASSLSLAGEQFF
CDR3nt: TGTGCCAGCAGCTTATCCTTAGCGGGTGAGCAGTTCTTC
v_gene: TRBV7-2
d_gene: TRBD2
j_gene: TRBJ2-1
len: 13
abundance: few